What follows are 25 T cell receptor beta chains derived from one specimen sequenced in a study of cytomegalovirus exposure and HLA in healthy donors listed by TCRdb under 2017. Libraries were constructed by the immunoSEQ multiplex PCR assay. A mixture of 60 forward primers for TCR Vbeta segments and 13 reverse primers for TCR Jbeta segments was used in the multiplex PCR. The source is immuneACCESS, and TCRdb retained only in-frame sequences with V and J called. Part of the clones is not carried over; for the studies checked, unresolved V genes explain less than half of this, and the remainder is unexplained. The sample records roughly 99,000 clones, 79% of which are singletons. The ten top clones hold less than 3.5% of the sample. The sequenced sample consisted of PBMCs. The receptors derive from a male donor in good health and CMV-seropositive.

The chain recombines TRBV6-5 with TRBJ2-7; TRBD1 matches 8 bases. Germline V CDR1 and CDR2: MNHEY, SVGAGI. The CDR3 runs to 12 residues. Trimming removed 6 bases from V and 6 bases from J; junction bases left unmatched: 4. The CDR3 region is CASSDRGSEQYF. CDR3 nucleotide sequence: TGTGCCAGCAGCGACAGGGGCTCCGAGCAGTACTTC.

This clone turned up a few times. This chain connects TRBV6-5 to TRBJ1-1; no reliable D call. The germline CDR1 and CDR2 sequences are MNHEY and SVGAGI. CDR3 length: 13 amino acids. Trimming took off 5 bases at V and 3 bases at J, with 10 bases between the two ends. In DNA, the CDR3 is TGTGCCAGCAGTCCCACACCTGACACTGAAGCTTTCTTT. It specifies CASSPTPDTEAFF.

This chain joins TRBV5-6 and TRBJ2-7; TRBD1 matches 10 bases. With V trimmed by 3 bases and J by 7 bases, 10 bases remained unmatched. The germline CDR1 and CDR2 sequences are SGHDT and YYEEEE. The CDR3 is 15 residues long. In nucleotides, the CDR3 is TGTGCCAGCAGCTACCGGGACAGGGGACGAGAAGAGCAGTACTTC. It translates to CASSYRDRGREEQYF. Together with reference TRBV5-6 and TRBJ2-7, the CDR3 gives the full variable domain: DAGVTQSPTHLIKTRGQQVTLRCSPKSGHDTVSWYQQALGQGPQFIFQYYEEEERQRGNFPDRFSGHQFPNYSSELNVNALLLGDSALYLCASSYRDRGREEQYFGPGTRLTVT.

The count of this clone is one. The chain is built from TRBV5-4 and TRBJ2-5, with D possibly TRBD2 on 5 matching bases. This CDR3 is built from 15 residues. The germline V and J ends were trimmed by 1 base and 2 bases, with 12 bases remaining between them. The germline gives CDR1 SGHNT, CDR2 YYREEE (reference sequence). CDR3 residues: CASSLTGSGQETQYF. DNA of the CDR3: TGTGCCAGCAGCTTGACGGGGTCGGGGCAAGAGACCCAGTACTTC.

V and J are TRBV7-6 and TRBJ1-1; possibly TRBD1 for D (5 bases). The CDR3 is 13 residues long. CDR1 SGHVS and CDR2 FNYEAQ come from the germline V gene. Trimming removed 6 bases at V and 1 base at J, with 9 bases between. Here the CDR3 reads CASRITGNTEAFF. The CDR3 DNA is TGTGCCAGCAGAATTACAGGGAACACTGAAGCTTTCTTT.

This chain joins TRBV6-1 and TRBJ1-5; D uncertain. V shed 0 bases and J shed 5 bases, with 5 bases lying between them. The CDR3 sequence is 13 residues long. The germline gives CDR1 MNHNS, CDR2 SASEGT. The CDR3 reads CASSEAADQPQHF. The CDR3 coding sequence is TGTGCCAGCAGTGAAGCGGCGGATCAGCCCCAGCATTTT.

About this clone: The junction shows a germline mismatch at one end, possibly a read error. CDR3 bases: TGTGCCAGCAGGTTGGAGGGGGCGTGGGATACGCAGTATTTT. This gives the protein CASRLEGAWDTQYF. The chain is built from TRBV5-6 and TRBJ2-3; TRBD1 might be the D (7 bases). Per germline, CDR1 SGHDT and CDR2 YYEEEE. There are 14 residues in the CDR3.

The V call is TRBV6-1, the J call TRBJ1-5; D perhaps matches TRBD1 (6 bases). V lost 3 bases and J lost 4, with 13 bases in between. Looked up from germline, CDR1 is MNHNS and CDR2 is SASEGT. The CDR3 loop spans 15 amino acids. CDR3 sequence reads: CASSESGTSNQPQHF. The CDR3 region has the DNA TGTGCCAGCAGTGAGTCCGGGACATCTAATCAGCCCCAGCATTTT.

The chain employs TRBV11-2 and TRBJ1-1; unclear D gene. Per germline, CDR1 SGHAT and CDR2 FQNNGV. This CDR3 has 17 amino acids. V lost 0 bases, J lost 1 base, and 15 bases lay in between. CDR3 nucleotide sequence: TGTGCCAGCAGCTTAGAACTCATGGGCGCTTGGAACACTGAAGCTTTCTTT. It specifies CASSLELMGAWNTEAFF.

This chain joins TRBV30 and TRBJ2-7; D not resolved. Between the trimmed V and J ends, which lost 1 base and 0 bases, there was a span of 7 bases. CDR1 is GTSNPN, CDR2 SVGIG, per germline (reference sequence). This CDR3 is built from 13 residues. The CDR3 DNA follows: TGTGCCTGGAGTGGCGTAAGCTCCTACGAGCAGTACTTC. Translated, it gives CAWSGVSSYEQYF.

J is TRBJ1-2 and V is TRBV6-5, with D possibly being TRBD1 (6 bases). Germline V gene data show CDR1 as MNHEY and CDR2 as SVGAGI. This CDR3 is 13 amino acids long. V was shortened by 6 bases and J by 2 bases, with 10 bases between the two germline ends. The CDR3 DNA follows: TGTGCCAGCAGAAACAGGGCAAACTATGGCTACACCTTC. Translating it yields CASRNRANYGYTF.

This sequence joins TRBV6-6 and TRBJ1-2, with D possibly TRBD1 on 6 matching bases. Germline CDR1 and CDR2: MNHNY and SVGAGI (reference sequence). This CDR3 has 14 amino acids. V dropped 5 bases and J dropped 8 bases, with 18 bases sitting between them. DNA of the CDR3: TGTGCCAGCAGTCGGGTCGGGGGGAGGGGGGGCTACACCTTC. It is translated as CASSRVGGRGGYTF.

The genes are TRBV4-1 and TRBJ2-7, with D possibly TRBD2 on 5 matching bases. V was pared by 6 bases and J by 0 bases, with 9 bases between. Germline values: CDR1 MGHRA, CDR2 YSYEKL. The CDR3 runs 13 residues. The CDR3 protein is CASRSGSSYEQYF. Here the CDR3 DNA reads TGCGCCAGCAGAAGCGGCAGCTCCTACGAGCAGTACTTC.

Only a few counts were recorded for this clone. V usage is TRBV5-6 and J usage is TRBJ1-1; weak D call: TRBD1 (5 bases). The CDR3 runs 12 residues. The germline V gene encodes CDR1 SGHDT and CDR2 YYEEEE. V was clipped by 5 bases and J by 8 bases, with 13 bases between them. CDR3 bases: TGTGCCAGCAGTTCCGGGACTCTGGAAGCTTTCTTT. Its translation is CASSSGTLEAFF.

The chain combines TRBV5-1 with TRBJ2-7; 7 nucleotides line up with TRBD2. From germline, CDR1 is SGHRS and CDR2 YFSETQ. V lost 4 bases to trimming and J lost 5 bases; unmatched junction nucleotides: 12. The CDR3 length is 15 residues. The CDR3 here is CASSLGLDRGDEQYF. The CDR3 DNA reads as TGCGCCAGCAGCCTCGGACTAGATCGGGGCGACGAGCAGTACTTC.

V and J are TRBV19 and TRBJ2-7; D not resolved. This CDR3 has 13 amino acids. The germline CDR1 and CDR2 sequences are LNHDA and SQIVND (reference sequence). V lost 5 bases and J 0 bases, leaving 8 bases between the germline ends. DNA of the CDR3: TGTGCCAGTAGTCCCCTGAGCTCCTACGAGCAGTACTTC. Its translation is CASSPLSSYEQYF.

The gene calls are TRBV6-6 and TRBJ2-1; unclear D gene. Germline CDR1 and CDR2: MNHNY and SVGAGI (reference sequence). This CDR3 contains 16 residues. Between the trimmed V and J ends, which lost 7 bases and 5 bases, there was a span of 21 bases. The CDR3 bases are TGTGCCAGCATCCAAAGGCAGTGGGCAATCAACAATGAGCAGTTCTTC. Protein sequence: CASIQRQWAINNEQFF.

The chain joins TRBV7-3 to TRBJ1-1; TRBD1 matches 7 bases. The CDR3 spans 14 residues. V lost 5 bases to trimming and J lost 2 bases; unmatched junction nucleotides: 5. Per germline, CDR1 SGHTA and CDR2 FQGTGA. DNA for the CDR3: TGTGCCAGCAGCGCGACAGGGTCAAACACTGAAGCTTTCTTT. This encodes CASSATGSNTEAFF. Together with reference TRBV7-3 and TRBJ1-1, the CDR3 gives the full variable domain: GAGVSQTPSNKVTEKGKYVELRCDPISGHTALYWYRQSLGQGPEFLIYFQGTGAADDSGLPNDRFFAVRPEGSVSTLKIQRTERGDSAVYLCASSATGSNTEAFFGQGTRLTVV.

This sequence joins TRBV4-2 and TRBJ2-2, with TRBD2 as a possible D gene (6 bases). The length of the CDR3 is 18 residues. Germline loops: CDR1 LGHNA, CDR2 YNFKEQ. V was pared by 4 bases and J by 1 base, with 19 bases between. In nucleotides, the CDR3 is TGTGCCAGCAGCCTGCGGACCGGGACTGGAGGGAACACCGGGGAGCTGTTTTTT. This encodes CASSLRTGTGGNTGELFF.

The chain couples TRBV30 to TRBJ1-1, with D possibly matching TRBD1 (6 bases). Trimming shortened V by 8 bases and J by 6 bases, and 19 bases separated the two germline ends. CDR3 size: 13 residues. Germline V CDR1 and CDR2: GTSNPN, SVGIG (reference sequence). CDR3 loop: CASTPGSGAEAFF. CDR3 DNA: TGTGCCAGTACTCCGGGATCAGGGGCTGAAGCTTTCTTT.

V and J are TRBV7-3 and TRBJ2-7; TRBD2 is a possible D gene (5 bases). Germline CDR1 and CDR2: SGHTA and FQGTGA. V gave up 5 bases and J gave up 6 bases, with 11 bases separating them. This CDR3 has 12 residues. The chain's CDR3 is CASSHGLGEQYF. For the CDR3, the DNA is TGTGCCAGCAGCCATGGACTCGGCGAGCAGTACTTC.

The V gene is TRBV4-2, the J gene TRBJ1-5, with a possible D match to TRBD1 (6 bases). This CDR3 spans 14 amino acids. V dropped 2 bases and J dropped 7 bases, with 12 bases sitting between them. Germline V gene lookup returns CDR1 LGHNA and CDR2 YNFKEQ. The CDR3 loop is CASSQSQGRQPQHF. CDR3 coding DNA: TGTGCCAGCAGCCAATCCCAGGGGCGGCAGCCCCAGCATTTT.

J is TRBJ2-3 and V is TRBV29-1, with 9 bases that match TRBD2. CDR1 and CDR2 (germline): SQVTM, ANQGSEA. This CDR3 has 14 amino acids. The ends lost 4 bases at V and 3 bases at J; junction bases unmatched: 5. CDR3 residues: CSVASSGVTDTQYF. In nucleotides, the CDR3 is TGCAGCGTTGCCTCTAGCGGGGTAACAGATACGCAGTATTTT.

In its sample, this clone was seen a few times. The chain couples TRBV6-1 to TRBJ1-6, with D uncertain. CDR3 length: 14 amino acids. The ends were cut back, 8 bases at V and 10 bases at J, with 18 bases in the middle. Germline V gene sequence: CDR1 MNHNS, CDR2 SASEGT. Written as DNA, the CDR3 is TGTGCCAGCTCCCCGACTCAGAGAAGATCACCCCTCCACTTT. Protein sequence: CASSPTQRRSPLHF.

This clone occurred a few times. The chain joins TRBV6-5 to TRBJ1-4; TRBD1 might be the D (5 bases). This CDR3 has 12 amino acids. In germline, CDR1 is MNHEY, CDR2 SVGAGI. Trimming took off 10 bases at V and 2 bases at J, with 8 bases between the two ends. CDR3 sequence: CATGETNEKLFF. CDR3 DNA: TGTGCCACGGGGGAGACTAATGAAAAACTGTTTTTT.